The 30 T cell receptor beta chains listed next were all sequenced from one sample in a study of blood T cell repertoires in COVID-19. Clones were sequenced by immunoSEQ multiplex PCR, and TCRdb holds only the in-frame ones, with some missing. Found here are more than 95,000 clones, roughly 90% of them singletons; the top ten hold around 5.8%. Sequenced input: peripheral blood. These TCRs come from a human donor in a cohort sampled during active COVID-19.

This chain uses TRBV7-2 with TRBJ2-7, with TRBD2 matching over 12 bases. The CDR3 covers 15 residues. Trimming at V came to 3 bases and at J to 4 bases, leaving 4 bases not matched to a gene. Per the germline V gene, CDR1 is SGHTA and CDR2 is FQGNSA. The CDR3 DNA is TGTGCCAGCAGCTTGACTAGCGGGAGCCTTTACGAGCAGTACTTC. Translating it yields CASSLTSGSLYEQYF.

The chain couples TRBV14 to TRBJ1-2; TRBD1 aligns across 7 bases. This CDR3 contains 14 residues. V lost 5 bases to trimming and J lost 5 bases; unmatched junction nucleotides: 8. Germline V CDR1 and CDR2: SGHDN, FVKESK. The CDR3 sequence is CASSSQGTEYGYTF. In DNA, the CDR3 is TGTGCCAGCAGCTCTCAGGGGACAGAATATGGCTACACCTTC.

The rearrangement joins TRBV5-5 to TRBJ1-2; D call uncertain. Between the trimmed V and J ends, which lost 5 bases and 2 bases, there was a span of 13 bases. This CDR3 region has 14 residues. Germline CDR1 reads SGHKS; CDR2 reads YYEKEE (reference sequence). The CDR3 reads CASRPSAGNYGYTF. The DNA for the CDR3 is TGTGCCAGCAGACCCTCTGCGGGGAACTATGGCTACACCTTC. Looking up the rest from reference TRBV5-5 and TRBJ1-2 gives the full variable domain: DAGVTQSPTHLIKTRGQQVTLRCSPISGHKSVSWYQQVLGQGPQFIFQYYEKEERGRGNFPDRFSARQFPNYSSELNVNALLLGDSALYLCASRPSAGNYGYTFGSGTRLTVV.

This chain joins TRBV14 and TRBJ2-7; the D is unclear. CDR1 is SGHDN and CDR2 is FVKESK in the germline V gene. The CDR3 is 12 residues long. The ends were cut back, 8 bases at V and 4 bases at J, with 12 bases in the middle. CDR3 sequence: CASATSGYEQYF. The DNA of the CDR3 is TGTGCCAGCGCGACGTCGGGTTACGAGCAGTACTTC.

V is TRBV4-1 and J is TRBJ1-5; the match to TRBD1 covers 11 bases. V shed 4 bases, J shed 6 bases, and the junction held 5 bases outside the gene matches. This CDR3 contains 15 residues. Germline-derived CDR1 and CDR2 are MGHRA and YSYEKL. This chain's CDR3 is CASSLGTGGTQPQHF. The CDR3 coding sequence is TGCGCCAGCAGCCTGGGGACAGGGGGGACTCAGCCCCAGCATTTT.

This clone occurred once. The chain combines TRBV16 with TRBJ2-7; tentatively, D is TRBD2 (6 bases). CDR1 KGHSY and CDR2 FQNENV come from the germline V gene. The CDR3 contains 13 residues. The V end lost 0 bases, the J end lost 6 bases, and 9 bases lay between the germline ends. CDR3 region: CASSQSQAGEQYF. CDR3 DNA: TGTGCCAGCAGCCAATCTCAAGCGGGCGAGCAGTACTTC.

This chain uses TRBV28 with TRBJ1-2; D possibly corresponds to TRBD1 (6 bases). This CDR3 has 13 residues. The germline V gene encodes CDR1 MDHEN and CDR2 SYDVKM. V was pared by 3 bases and J by 4 bases, with 9 bases between. CDR3 in amino acids: CASSLAQGYGYTF. The CDR3 DNA reads as TGTGCCAGCAGTTTGGCACAGGGCTATGGCTACACCTTC.

The chain employs TRBV6-6 and TRBJ2-1, with D possibly TRBD1 on 5 matching bases. V was cut by 3 bases and J by 4 bases, with 10 bases left in between. The CDR3 sequence is 14 residues long. Germline V gives CDR1 MNHNY, CDR2 SVGAGI (reference sequence). This CDR3 reads CASSYSQGYNEQFF. CDR3 nucleotide sequence: TGTGCCAGCAGTTATTCTCAGGGTTACAATGAGCAGTTCTTC.

This chain uses TRBV7-6 with TRBJ2-7; a weak D match, TRBD1 (6 bases). The V gene lost 1 base and the J gene lost 4 bases, with 11 bases spanning the gap. This CDR3 has 14 residues. In germline, CDR1 is SGHVS, CDR2 FNYEAQ. Here the CDR3 DNA reads TGTGCCAGCAGCTTAGGGACAGCCTTTTACGAGCAGTACTTC. Encoded protein: CASSLGTAFYEQYF.

The chain employs TRBV6-4 and TRBJ1-5; D is ambiguous. Trimming shortened V by 6 bases and J by 4 bases, and 25 bases separated the two germline ends. CDR1 and CDR2 from the germline V gene are MRHNA and SNTAGT. The length of the CDR3 is 18 residues. Here the CDR3 DNA reads TGTGCCAGCAGCGACCTAGGAGAAAATTCGAACCTAAATCAGCCCCAGCATTTT. It translates to CASSDLGENSNLNQPQHF.

The chain is built from TRBV4-2 and TRBJ2-1, with 9 nucleotides matching TRBD2. The CDR3 is made up of 13 amino acids. Losses at the gene ends were 7 bases for V and 8 bases for J; bases not matched to a gene: 6. Germline CDR1 reads LGHNA; CDR2 reads YNFKEQ. The CDR3 is CASMGGGEYEQFF. Here the CDR3 DNA reads TGTGCCAGCATGGGCGGGGGGGAATATGAGCAGTTCTTC.

The V call is TRBV30, the J call TRBJ2-6; 8 nucleotides line up with TRBD1. This CDR3 has 14 residues. Germline trimming cut 8 bases from V and 3 bases from J; bases unmatched to any gene: 6. The V gene's germline CDR1 is GTSNPN and CDR2 SVGIG (reference sequence). CDR3 bases: TGTGCCCGGACAGGGCTCCGTGGGGCCAACGTCCTGACTTTC. Amino acid sequence: CARTGLRGANVLTF.

The rearrangement uses TRBV7-9 and TRBJ2-7, with TRBD1 identical over 8 bases. The CDR3 totals 13 residues. With 6 bases clipped from V and 7 bases from J, the junction kept 8 bases outside the gene matches. Germline-derived CDR1 and CDR2 are SEHNR and FQNEAQ (reference sequence). The CDR3 DNA is TGTGCCAGCAGTCCAGGGGGCGCGGGGGAGCAGTACTTC. It translates to CASSPGGAGEQYF.

The V and J genes are TRBV4-1 and TRBJ2-7; D is ambiguous. Germline CDR1 and CDR2: MGHRA and YSYEKL. V shed 4 bases and J shed 1 base, with 8 bases lying between them. This CDR3 comprises 13 residues. In DNA, the CDR3 is TGCGCCAGCAGCCCAGCCGGGTCCTACGAGCAGTACTTC. Its translation: CASSPAGSYEQYF.

The chain is built from TRBV5-6 and TRBJ2-7; 12 nucleotides align to TRBD2. The CDR3 covers 15 residues. Trimming removed 1 base from V and 5 bases from J; junction bases left unmatched: 4. Germline CDR1 SGHDT, CDR2 YYEEEE. Here the CDR3 DNA reads TGTGCCAGCAGCTTGCCTAGCGGGGGGGACAACGAGCAGTACTTC. Residues: CASSLPSGGDNEQYF.

The V and J genes are TRBV7-3 and TRBJ1-1; perhaps TRBD1 as D (6 bases). Deletions cut 5 bases from V and 4 bases from J, with 17 bases between. This CDR3 has 15 amino acids. Per germline, CDR1 SGHTA and CDR2 FQGTGA. The CDR3 reads CASSPEGGVRTEAFF. DNA for the CDR3: TGTGCCAGCAGCCCCGAAGGGGGGGTACGCACTGAAGCTTTCTTT.

This clone was seen just once. The J gene is TRBJ2-2, the V gene TRBV4-3; TRBD1 matches 7 bases. This CDR3 comprises 14 residues. Germline-derived CDR1 and CDR2 are LGHNA and YSLEER. V lost 4 bases to trimming and J lost 1 base; unmatched junction nucleotides: 0. The CDR3 is CASSRTGNTGELFF. The CDR3 DNA reads TGCGCCAGCAGCCGGACAGGGAACACCGGGGAGCTGTTTTTT.

Written as DNA, the CDR3 is TGTGCCACCAGCTCTCGTGGGCCCGGGGAGCTGTTTTTT. Amino acids: CATSSRGPGELFF. This sequence joins TRBV15 and TRBJ2-2; D is unclear. The CDR3 has 13 amino acids. Germline CDR1 and CDR2: LNHNV and YYDKDF (reference sequence). Trimming cost V 5 bases and J 6 bases, with 10 bases left between them.

This rearrangement joins TRBV27 to TRBJ1-2, with TRBD1 matching 7 bases. With 7 bases clipped from V and 4 bases from J, the junction kept 3 bases outside the gene matches. This CDR3 is 12 amino acids long. Per the germline V gene, CDR1 is MNHEY and CDR2 is SMNVEV (reference sequence). This CDR3 is CASKTGSYGYTF. DNA for the CDR3: TGTGCCAGCAAGACAGGGAGCTATGGCTACACCTTC.

This chain connects TRBV6-5 to TRBJ2-3, with no clear D. The CDR3 has 14 residues. V was cut by 0 bases and J by 4 bases, with 8 bases left in between. The V gene's germline CDR1 is MNHEY and CDR2 SVGAGI. The DNA for the CDR3 is TGTGCCAGCAGTTACTCGGCCACCCCAGATACGCAGTATTTT. Translating it yields CASSYSATPDTQYF.

The J gene is TRBJ2-7, the V gene TRBV2, with a possible D match to TRBD2 (6 bases). Germline CDR1 SNHLY, CDR2 FYNNEI. The CDR3 spans 11 residues. The germline V and J ends were trimmed by 6 bases and 3 bases, with 6 bases remaining between them. The CDR3, as DNA: TGTGCCAGCAGGCGGGGCTACGAGCAGTACTTC. Translated: CASRRGYEQYF.

This chain connects TRBV28 to TRBJ2-2; maybe TRBD2 (6 bases). This CDR3 has 17 amino acids. Trimming stripped 3 bases from V and 0 bases from J, with 14 bases between. The germline CDR1 and CDR2 sequences are MDHEN and SYDVKM. The CDR3 loop is CASSLTAGDANTGELFF. For the CDR3, the DNA is TGTGCCAGCAGTTTGACAGCGGGCGACGCGAACACCGGGGAGCTGTTTTTT.

The chain has TRBV24-1 and TRBJ2-3; 7 bases map to TRBD2. V lost 0 bases, J lost 3 bases, and 5 bases stayed unmatched. The germline V gene encodes CDR1 KGHDR and CDR2 SFDVKD. This CDR3 has 16 residues. The CDR3 spells CATSDLRGRGTDTQYF. CDR3 bases: TGTGCCACCAGTGATTTGCGCGGGAGAGGAACAGATACGCAGTATTTT.

CDR3 sequence reads: CASSQNTGGEAFF. CDR3 sequence (DNA): TGTGCCAGCAGCCAAAATACCGGGGGAGAAGCTTTCTTT. V and J are TRBV3-1 (or the pseudogene TRBV3-2) and TRBJ1-1, with a tentative D call TRBD1 (5 bases). This CDR3 has 13 residues. V was shortened by 2 bases and J by 8 bases, with 12 bases between the two germline ends. Germline V gene sequence: CDR1 LGHDT, CDR2 YNNKEL (reference sequence).

This sequence joins TRBV19 and TRBJ2-1, with D tentatively TRBD1 (6 bases). The germline gives CDR1 LNHDA, CDR2 SQIVND (reference sequence). The germline V and J ends were trimmed by 4 bases and 0 bases, with 16 bases remaining between them. This CDR3 has 17 amino acids. CDR3 in amino acids: CASSSSGGFYSYNEQFF. CDR3 nucleotide sequence: TGTGCCAGTAGTAGTTCTGGGGGCTTTTACTCCTACAATGAGCAGTTCTTC. Variable domain in full (rest from reference TRBV19 and TRBJ2-1): DGGITQSPKYLFRKEGQNVTLSCEQNLNHDAMYWYRQDPGQGLRLIYYSQIVNDFQKGDIAEGYSVSREKKESFPLTVTSAQKNPTAFYLCASSSSGGFYSYNEQFFGPGTRLTVL.

This sequence joins TRBV28 and TRBJ2-5; 10 bases match TRBD1. The trim removed 6 bases at V and 5 bases at J, leaving 6 bases unmatched. Germline assignment: CDR1 MDHEN and CDR2 SYDVKM. The CDR3 totals 14 residues. CDR3 nucleotide sequence: TGTGCCAGCAGATCCGGGACAGGGGAGGAGACCCAGTACTTC. Translation gives CASRSGTGEETQYF.

This chain links TRBV7-9 with TRBJ1-6; D possibly corresponds to TRBD1 (5 bases). Germline V gene lookup returns CDR1 SEHNR and CDR2 FQNEAQ (reference sequence). V gave up 5 bases and J gave up 5 bases, with 16 bases separating them. This CDR3 is built from 16 residues. Written as DNA, the CDR3 is TGTGCCAGCAGCACCACAGGAGGGGCGCATAATTCACCCCTCCACTTT. It codes for CASSTTGGAHNSPLHF.

The gene calls are TRBV28 and TRBJ2-7; the D is unclear. CDR3 length: 11 amino acids. Germline CDR1 reads MDHEN; CDR2 reads SYDVKM. The V and J ends lost 6 bases and 4 bases respectively, with 7 bases between them. The CDR3 bases are TGTGCCAGCAGCTATAATTACGAGCAGTACTTC. The encoded protein is CASSYNYEQYF.

This chain uses TRBV27 with TRBJ2-3, with D possibly TRBD2 on 5 matching bases. The germline V gene encodes CDR1 MNHEY and CDR2 SMNVEV (reference sequence). The length of the CDR3 is 19 residues. V was clipped by 6 bases and J by 1 base, with 26 bases between them. CDR3 nucleotides: TGTGCCAGCAGGCGCCCTACTAACGTCGTCGGGGAACGCACAGATACGCAGTATTTT. Amino acids: CASRRPTNVVGERTDTQYF.

The chain recombines TRBV30 with TRBJ1-2; 7 bases match TRBD1. This CDR3 contains 16 residues. The V gene's germline CDR1 is GTSNPN and CDR2 SVGIG (reference sequence). After removal of 8 bases from V and 7 bases from J, the junction contained 22 bases not matched to a gene. The CDR3, as DNA: TGTGCCGCCGACAGGGAGGAAGGTGGCCCAATGGGTGGCTACACCTTC. Translating gives CAADREEGGPMGGYTF.